This entry features one T cell receptor (beta chain) sequence. What it binds is unknown. Sequencing was performed with immunoSEQ multiplex PCR; in TCRdb, only in-frame clones are kept and a portion is missing. Here the sample spans about 130,000 clones, 85% to 90% being singletons. The data were taken from a study of cytomegalovirus exposure and HLA in healthy donors. Study-wide findings and caveats: According to a subsequent analysis, TCR clusters from the first cohort were inclined to appear together in the roughly 120 validation repertoires. The study recorded 150 to 200 TCR beta chains that were cytomegalovirus-associated. The majority of TCR sequences were rare, yet some public TCRs appeared in many donors. In vitro checks showed that three CMV-associated chains really do target CMV antigens.

The CDR3 spans 14 residues. Germline V CDR1 and CDR2: MDHEN, SYDVKM. The V gene lost 5 bases and the J gene lost 2 bases, with 10 bases spanning the gap. This clonotype was obtained from a woman in her twenties or thirties in good health and CMV-seropositive. The sequenced material came from PBMCs. The chain joins TRBV28 to TRBJ1-3, with a tentative D call TRBD1 (6 bases). The DNA for the CDR3 is TGTGCCAGCAGTAACAGGGATCCTGGAAACACCATATATTTT. Amino acid sequence: CASSNRDPGNTIYF.